The clone carrying this TCR beta chain was seen only once. The CDR3 runs to 15 residues. Germline V gene data show CDR1 as SGHAT and CDR2 as FQNNGV. Unmatched junction bases numbered 10, after V lost 5 bases and J lost 4 bases. Allocation to cohorts depended on clinical history reported by the participants. Resolution of symptoms, clearance, or two negative PCRs was present in recovered Cohort 3 donors. This specimen comes from a study of blood T cell repertoires in COVID-19. Study-level background: Sites across the United States, Italy and Spain contributed samples from acute and convalescent COVID-19. Nucleic acid was either cDNA or gDNA, and it came from T cells, B-cell-depleted T cells, or PBMCs.

Assay used: immunoSEQ multiplex PCR; TCRdb lists only in-frame clones, some missing. The table has some 260,000 clones, 65% to 90% seen once. The sample consisted of PBMCs or T cells enriched from blood (not recorded which). The chain joins TRBV11-2 to TRBJ1-2; 7 positions match TRBD1. This TCR came from a man aged 40-49 years who had recovered from COVID-19. CDR3 loop: CASSLNSGQAYGYTF. CDR3 DNA sequence: TGTGCCAGCAGCCTAAACAGTGGACAGGCCTATGGCTACACCTTC.